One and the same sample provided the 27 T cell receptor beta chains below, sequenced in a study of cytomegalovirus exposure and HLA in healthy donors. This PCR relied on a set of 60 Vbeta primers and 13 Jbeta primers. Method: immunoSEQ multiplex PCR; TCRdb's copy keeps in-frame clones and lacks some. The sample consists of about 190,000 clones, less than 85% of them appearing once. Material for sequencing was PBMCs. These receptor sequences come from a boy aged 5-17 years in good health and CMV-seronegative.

The CDR3 nucleotides read TGTGCCAGCAGTGCGTACAGGGGAATGAAGGTTAACTATGGCTACACCTTC. Its protein product is CASSAYRGMKVNYGYTF. The J gene is TRBJ1-2, the V gene TRBV6-1; the match to TRBD1 covers 7 bases. V shed 4 bases and J 1 base; nucleotides not matched to a gene: 12. Germline lookup yields CDR1 MNHNS and CDR2 SASEGT. The length of the CDR3 is 17 residues.

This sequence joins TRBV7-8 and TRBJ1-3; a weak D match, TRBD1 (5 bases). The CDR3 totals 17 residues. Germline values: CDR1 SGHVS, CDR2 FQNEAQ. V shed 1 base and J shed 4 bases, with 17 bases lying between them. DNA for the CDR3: TGTGCCAGCAGCTTAGTTTTGACGGAAGGGGCGGGAAACACCATATATTTT. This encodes CASSLVLTEGAGNTIYF.

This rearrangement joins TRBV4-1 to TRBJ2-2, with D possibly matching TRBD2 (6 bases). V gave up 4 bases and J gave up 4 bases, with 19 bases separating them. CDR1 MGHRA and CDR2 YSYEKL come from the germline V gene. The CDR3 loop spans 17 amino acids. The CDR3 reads CASSPGRPVTSTGELFF. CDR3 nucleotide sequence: TGCGCCAGCAGCCCGGGACGGCCGGTGACTAGCACCGGGGAGCTGTTTTTT.

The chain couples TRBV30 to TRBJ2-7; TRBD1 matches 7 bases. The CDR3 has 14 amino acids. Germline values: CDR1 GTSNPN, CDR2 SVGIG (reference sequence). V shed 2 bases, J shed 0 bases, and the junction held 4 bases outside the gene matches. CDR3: CAWSIGQDSYEQYF. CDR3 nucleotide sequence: TGTGCCTGGAGTATCGGACAGGACTCCTACGAGCAGTACTTC.

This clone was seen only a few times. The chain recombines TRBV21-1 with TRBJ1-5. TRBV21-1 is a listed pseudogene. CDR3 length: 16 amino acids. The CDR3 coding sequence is TGTGCCAGCAGCAAAGGAGGGCCCTGGGGAAGTCAGCCCCAGCATTTT. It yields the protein CASSKGGPWGSQPQHF.

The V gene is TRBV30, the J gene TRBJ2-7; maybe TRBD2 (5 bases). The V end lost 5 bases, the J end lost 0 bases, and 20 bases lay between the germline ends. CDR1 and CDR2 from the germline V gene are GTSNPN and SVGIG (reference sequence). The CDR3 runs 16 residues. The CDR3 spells CAWGRFLGDGSYEQYF. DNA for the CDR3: TGTGCCTGGGGAAGGTTTTTGGGAGATGGCTCCTACGAGCAGTACTTC.

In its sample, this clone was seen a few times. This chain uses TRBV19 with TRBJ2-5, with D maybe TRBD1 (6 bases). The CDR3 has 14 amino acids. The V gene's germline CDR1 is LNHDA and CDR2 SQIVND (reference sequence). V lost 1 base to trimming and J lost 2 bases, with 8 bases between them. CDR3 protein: CASSIGRGQETQYF. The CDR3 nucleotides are TGTGCCAGTAGTATAGGCAGGGGACAAGAGACCCAGTACTTC.

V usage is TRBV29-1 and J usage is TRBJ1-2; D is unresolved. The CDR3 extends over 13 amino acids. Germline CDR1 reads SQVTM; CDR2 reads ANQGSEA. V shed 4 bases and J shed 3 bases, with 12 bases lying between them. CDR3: CSVVSGNDYGYTF. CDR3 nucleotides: TGCAGCGTTGTGTCGGGGAATGACTATGGCTACACCTTC.

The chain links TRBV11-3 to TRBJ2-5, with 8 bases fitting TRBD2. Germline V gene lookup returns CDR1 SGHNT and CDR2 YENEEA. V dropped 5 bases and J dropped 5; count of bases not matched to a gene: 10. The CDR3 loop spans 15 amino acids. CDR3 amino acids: CASSPASGGSETQYF. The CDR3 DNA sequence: TGTGCCAGCAGCCCCGCTTCGGGGGGGTCGGAGACCCAGTACTTC. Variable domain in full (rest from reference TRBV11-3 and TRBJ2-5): EAGVVQSPRYKIIEKKQPVAFWCNPISGHNTLYWYLQNLGQGPELLIRYENEEAVDDSQLPKDRFSAERLKGVDSTLKIQPAELGDSAVYLCASSPASGGSETQYFGPGTRLLVL.

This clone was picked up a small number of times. The CDR3 loop reads CASSPGGGLNYEQYF. The CDR3, as DNA: TGTGCCAGCAGCCCCGGGGGGGGACTAAACTACGAGCAGTACTTC. The chain carries TRBV5-6 and TRBJ2-7; TRBD2 matches at 8 bases. The CDR3 totals 15 residues. Germline V CDR1 and CDR2: SGHDT, YYEEEE. V lost 4 bases to trimming and J lost 3 bases; unmatched junction nucleotides: 9.

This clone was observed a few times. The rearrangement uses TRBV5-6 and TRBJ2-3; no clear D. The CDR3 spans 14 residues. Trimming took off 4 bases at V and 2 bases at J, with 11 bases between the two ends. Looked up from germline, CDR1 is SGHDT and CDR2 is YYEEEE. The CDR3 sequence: CASSPEPYTDTQYF. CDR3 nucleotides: TGTGCCAGCAGCCCCGAGCCTTACACAGATACGCAGTATTTT.

CDR3 sequence reads: CASSLARTSPIASYEQYF. For the CDR3, the DNA is TGTGCCAGCAGCTTAGCGCGAACTAGCCCGATAGCCTCCTACGAGCAGTACTTC. This sequence joins TRBV7-2 and TRBJ2-7; D may be TRBD2 (6 bases). CDR1 SGHTA and CDR2 FQGNSA come from the germline V gene. The germline V and J ends were trimmed by 0 bases and 0 bases, with 18 bases remaining between them. The CDR3 sequence is 18 residues long.

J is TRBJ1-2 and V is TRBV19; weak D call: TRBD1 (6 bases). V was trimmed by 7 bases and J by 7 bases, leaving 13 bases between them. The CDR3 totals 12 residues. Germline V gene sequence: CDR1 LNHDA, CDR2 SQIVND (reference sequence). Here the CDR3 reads CASTTGLSGYTF. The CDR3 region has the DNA TGTGCCAGTACGACAGGTCTTAGTGGCTACACCTTC.

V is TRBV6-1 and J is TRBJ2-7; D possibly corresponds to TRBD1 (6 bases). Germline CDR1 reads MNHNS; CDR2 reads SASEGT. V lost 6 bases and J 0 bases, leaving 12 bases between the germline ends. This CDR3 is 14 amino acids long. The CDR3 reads CASRWQGSSYEQYF. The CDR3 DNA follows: TGTGCCAGCAGATGGCAGGGGAGCTCCTACGAGCAGTACTTC.

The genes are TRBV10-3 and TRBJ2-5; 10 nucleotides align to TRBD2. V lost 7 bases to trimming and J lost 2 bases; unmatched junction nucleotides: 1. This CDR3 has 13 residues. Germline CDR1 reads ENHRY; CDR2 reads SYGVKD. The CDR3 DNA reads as TGTGCCATCAAACTAGCGGGACAAGAGACCCAGTACTTC. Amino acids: CAIKLAGQETQYF.

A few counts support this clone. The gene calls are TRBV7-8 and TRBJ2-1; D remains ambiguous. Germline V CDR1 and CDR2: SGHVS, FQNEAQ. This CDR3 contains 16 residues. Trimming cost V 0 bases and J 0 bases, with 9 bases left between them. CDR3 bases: TGTGCCAGCAGCTTAGCGGCTCTTTTCTCCTACAATGAGCAGTTCTTC. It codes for CASSLAALFSYNEQFF. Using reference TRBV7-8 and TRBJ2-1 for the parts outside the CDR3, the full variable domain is GAGVSQSPRYKVAKRGQDVALRCDPISGHVSLFWYQQALGQGPEFLTYFQNEAQLDKSGLPSDRFFAERPEGSVSTLKIQRTQQEDSAVYLCASSLAALFSYNEQFFGPGTRLTVL.

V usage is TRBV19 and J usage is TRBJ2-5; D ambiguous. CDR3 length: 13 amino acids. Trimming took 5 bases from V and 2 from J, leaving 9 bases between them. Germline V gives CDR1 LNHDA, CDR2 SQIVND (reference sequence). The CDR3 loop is CASSAQVQETQYF. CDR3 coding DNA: TGTGCCAGTAGTGCTCAGGTTCAAGAGACCCAGTACTTC.

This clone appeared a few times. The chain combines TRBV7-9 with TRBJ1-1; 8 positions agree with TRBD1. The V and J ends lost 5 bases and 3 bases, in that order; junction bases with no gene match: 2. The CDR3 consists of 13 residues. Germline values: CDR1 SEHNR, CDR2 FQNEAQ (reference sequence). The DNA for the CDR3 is TGTGCCAGCAGCGGACAGGGCTACACTGAAGCTTTCTTT. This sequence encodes CASSGQGYTEAFF.

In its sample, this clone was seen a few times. CDR3 DNA sequence: TGCGCCAGCAGCCAAGGATGGACAGGGGGGAATGAGCAGTTCTTC. Amino acids: CASSQGWTGGNEQFF. This chain joins TRBV4-1 and TRBJ2-1, with TRBD1 matching 10 bases. CDR3 length: 15 residues. Unmatched junction bases numbered 4, after V lost 1 base and J lost 7 bases. Germline CDR1 MGHRA, CDR2 YSYEKL.

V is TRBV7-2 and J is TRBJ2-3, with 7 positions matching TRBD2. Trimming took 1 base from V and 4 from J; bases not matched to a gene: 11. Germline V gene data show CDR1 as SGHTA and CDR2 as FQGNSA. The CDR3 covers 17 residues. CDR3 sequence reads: CASSLGGGMGRADTQYF. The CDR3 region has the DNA TGTGCCAGCAGCTTAGGGGGGGGGATGGGAAGGGCAGATACGCAGTATTTT.

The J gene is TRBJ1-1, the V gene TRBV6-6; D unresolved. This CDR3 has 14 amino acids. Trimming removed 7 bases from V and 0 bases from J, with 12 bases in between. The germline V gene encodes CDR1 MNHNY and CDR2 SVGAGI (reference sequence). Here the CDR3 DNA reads TGTGCCAGCACCCTGGGAGAAATGAACACTGAAGCTTTCTTT. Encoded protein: CASTLGEMNTEAFF.

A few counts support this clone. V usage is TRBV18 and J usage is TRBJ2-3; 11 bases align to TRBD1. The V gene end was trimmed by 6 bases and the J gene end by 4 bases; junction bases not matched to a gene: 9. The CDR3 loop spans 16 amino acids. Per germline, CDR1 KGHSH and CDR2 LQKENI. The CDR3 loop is CASSQEWTGGSDTQYF. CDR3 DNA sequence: TGTGCCAGCTCGCAAGAATGGACAGGGGGCTCAGATACGCAGTATTTT.

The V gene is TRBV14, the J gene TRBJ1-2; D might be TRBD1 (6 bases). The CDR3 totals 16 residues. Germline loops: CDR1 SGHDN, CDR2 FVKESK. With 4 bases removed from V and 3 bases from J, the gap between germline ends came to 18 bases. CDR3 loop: CASSLAGGATDYGYTF. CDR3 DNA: TGTGCCAGCAGCCTGGCTGGGGGGGCAACGGACTATGGCTACACCTTC.

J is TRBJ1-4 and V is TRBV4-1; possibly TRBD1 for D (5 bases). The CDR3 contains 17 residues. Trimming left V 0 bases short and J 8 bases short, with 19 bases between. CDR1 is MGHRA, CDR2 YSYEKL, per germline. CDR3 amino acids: CASSQERVSGLGEKLFF. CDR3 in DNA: TGCGCCAGCAGCCAAGAAAGGGTTTCAGGGTTAGGGGAAAAACTGTTTTTT.

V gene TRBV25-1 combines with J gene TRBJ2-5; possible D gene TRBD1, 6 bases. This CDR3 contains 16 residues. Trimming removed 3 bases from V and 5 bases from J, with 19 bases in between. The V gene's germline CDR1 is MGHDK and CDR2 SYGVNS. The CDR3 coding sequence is TGTGCCAGCAGTGACTTTACCAGGGGAGAAGGTGAGACCCAGTACTTC. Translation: CASSDFTRGEGETQYF.

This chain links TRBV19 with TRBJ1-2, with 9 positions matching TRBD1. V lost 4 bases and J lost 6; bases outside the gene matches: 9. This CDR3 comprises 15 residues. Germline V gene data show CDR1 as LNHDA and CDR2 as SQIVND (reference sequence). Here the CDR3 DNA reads TGTGCCAGTAGTACGCATAACAGGGGGCTCGATGGCTACACCTTC. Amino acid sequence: CASSTHNRGLDGYTF.

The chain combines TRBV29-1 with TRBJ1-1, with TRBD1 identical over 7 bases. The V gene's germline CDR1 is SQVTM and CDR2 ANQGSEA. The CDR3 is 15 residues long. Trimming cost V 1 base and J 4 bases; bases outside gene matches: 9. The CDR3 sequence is CSVEGDREISTEAFF. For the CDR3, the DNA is TGCAGCGTTGAAGGTGACAGGGAAATTTCCACTGAAGCTTTCTTT.